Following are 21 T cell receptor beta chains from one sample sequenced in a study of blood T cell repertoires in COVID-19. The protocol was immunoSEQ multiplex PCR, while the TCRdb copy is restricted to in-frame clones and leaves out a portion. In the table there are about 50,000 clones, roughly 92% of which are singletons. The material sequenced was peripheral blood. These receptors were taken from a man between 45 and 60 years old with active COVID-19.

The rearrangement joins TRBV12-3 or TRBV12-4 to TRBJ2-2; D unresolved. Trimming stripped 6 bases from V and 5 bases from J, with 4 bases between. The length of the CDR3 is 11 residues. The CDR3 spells CASRETGELFF. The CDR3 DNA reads TGTGCCAGCAGGGAGACCGGGGAGCTGTTTTTT.

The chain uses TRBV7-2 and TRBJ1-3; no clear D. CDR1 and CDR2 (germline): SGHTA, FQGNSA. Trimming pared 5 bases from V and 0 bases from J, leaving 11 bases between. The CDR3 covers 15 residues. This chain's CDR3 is CASSRSGSSGNTIYF. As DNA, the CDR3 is TGTGCCAGCAGCCGGAGCGGTAGCTCTGGAAACACCATATATTTT.

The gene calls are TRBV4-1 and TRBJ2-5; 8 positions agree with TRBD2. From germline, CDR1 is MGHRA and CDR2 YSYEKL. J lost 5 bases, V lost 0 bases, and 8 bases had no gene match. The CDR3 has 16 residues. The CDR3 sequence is CASSQESGRGAETQYF. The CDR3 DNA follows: TGCGCCAGCAGCCAAGAAAGTGGGCGGGGGGCGGAGACCCAGTACTTC.

The CDR3 DNA is TGCGCCAGCAGCCAAGGGTCACTCCTCTACAATGAGCAGTTCTTC. The encoded protein is CASSQGSLLYNEQFF. The chain uses TRBV4-3 and TRBJ2-1, with no clear D. Trimming removed 1 base at V and 3 bases at J, with 10 bases between. The CDR3 extends over 15 amino acids. Germline V lookup: CDR1 LGHNA, CDR2 YSLEER.

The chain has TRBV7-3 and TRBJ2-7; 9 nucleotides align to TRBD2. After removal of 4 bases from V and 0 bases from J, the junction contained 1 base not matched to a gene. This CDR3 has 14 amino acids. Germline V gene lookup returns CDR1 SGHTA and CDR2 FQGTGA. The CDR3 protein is CASSWTSDSYEQYF. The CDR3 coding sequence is TGTGCCAGCAGCTGGACTAGCGACTCCTACGAGCAGTACTTC.

CDR3 amino acids: CASSSQGRANYGYTF. The CDR3 DNA reads TGTGCCAGCAGCTCTCAGGGGCGAGCTAACTATGGCTACACCTTC. The chain recombines TRBV7-2 with TRBJ1-2, with D tentatively TRBD1 (6 bases). The CDR3 is made up of 15 amino acids. Trimming shortened V by 4 bases and J by 0 bases, and 12 bases separated the two germline ends. The germline gives CDR1 SGHTA, CDR2 FQGNSA. The full variable domain, in which reference TRBV7-2 and TRBJ1-2 provide the parts outside the CDR3, is GAGVSQSPSNKVTEKGKDVELRCDPISGHTALYWYRQSLGQGLEFLIYFQGNSAPDKSGLPSDRFSAERTGGSVSTLTIQRTQQEDSAVYLCASSSQGRANYGYTFGSGTRLTVV.

CDR3 in amino acids: CASRGLREGELFF. In nucleotides, the CDR3 is TGTGCCAGCAGGGGACTGCGTGAGGGGGAGCTGTTTTTT. This sequence joins TRBV6-5 and TRBJ2-2; D is perhaps TRBD2 (6 bases). Trimming left V 6 bases short and J 8 bases short, with 13 bases between. The germline gives CDR1 MNHEY, CDR2 SVGAGI. The CDR3 consists of 13 residues.

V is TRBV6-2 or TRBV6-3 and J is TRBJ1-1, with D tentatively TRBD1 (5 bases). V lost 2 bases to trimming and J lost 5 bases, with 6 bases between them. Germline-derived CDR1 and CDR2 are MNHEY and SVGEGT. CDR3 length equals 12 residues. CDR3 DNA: TGTGCCAGCAGTTACGGGGGGACTGAAGCTTTCTTT. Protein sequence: CASSYGGTEAFF.

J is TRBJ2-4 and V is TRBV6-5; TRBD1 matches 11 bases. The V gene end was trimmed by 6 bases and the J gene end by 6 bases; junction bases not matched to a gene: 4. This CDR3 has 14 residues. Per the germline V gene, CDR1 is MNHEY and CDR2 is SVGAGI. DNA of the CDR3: TGTGCCAGCAGCCCGGGACAGGGGGGAAACATTCAGTACTTC. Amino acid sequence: CASSPGQGGNIQYF.

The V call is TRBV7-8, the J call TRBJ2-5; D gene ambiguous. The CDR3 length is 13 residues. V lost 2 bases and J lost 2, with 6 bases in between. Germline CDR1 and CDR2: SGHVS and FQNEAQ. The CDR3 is CASSLYQQETQYF. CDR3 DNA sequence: TGTGCCAGCAGCTTATATCAGCAAGAGACCCAGTACTTC. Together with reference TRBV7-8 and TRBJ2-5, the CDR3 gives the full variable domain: GAGVSQSPRYKVAKRGQDVALRCDPISGHVSLFWYQQALGQGPEFLTYFQNEAQLDKSGLPSDRFFAERPEGSVSTLKIQRTQQEDSAVYLCASSLYQQETQYFGPGTRLLVL.

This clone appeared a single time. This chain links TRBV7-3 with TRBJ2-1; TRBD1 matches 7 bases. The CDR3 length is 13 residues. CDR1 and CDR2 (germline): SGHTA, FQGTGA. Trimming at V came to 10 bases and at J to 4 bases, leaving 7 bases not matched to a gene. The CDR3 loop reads CATSRGQYNEQFF. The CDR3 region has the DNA TGTGCCACCTCGAGGGGACAGTACAATGAGCAGTTCTTC.

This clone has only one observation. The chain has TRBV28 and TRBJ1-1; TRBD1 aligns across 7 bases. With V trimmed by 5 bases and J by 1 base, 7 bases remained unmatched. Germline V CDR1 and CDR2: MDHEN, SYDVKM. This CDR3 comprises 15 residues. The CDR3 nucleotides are TGTGCCAGCAGTCTAGTCGACAGGGAGAACACTGAAGCTTTCTTT. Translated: CASSLVDRENTEAFF.

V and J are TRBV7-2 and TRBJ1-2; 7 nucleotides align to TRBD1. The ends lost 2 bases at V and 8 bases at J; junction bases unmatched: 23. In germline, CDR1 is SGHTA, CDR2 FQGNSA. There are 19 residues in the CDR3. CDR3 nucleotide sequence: TGTGCCAGCAGCTTAATGATCTCACTAGGGGGCGGCCCAAGTGGAGGCTACACCTTC. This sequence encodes CASSLMISLGGGPSGGYTF.

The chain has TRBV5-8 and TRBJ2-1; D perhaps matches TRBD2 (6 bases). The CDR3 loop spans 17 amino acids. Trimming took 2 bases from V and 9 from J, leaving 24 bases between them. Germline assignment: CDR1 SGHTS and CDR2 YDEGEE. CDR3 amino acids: CASSFPSGTPGRGEQFF. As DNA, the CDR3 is TGTGCCAGCAGCTTCCCCTCCGGGACTCCCGGGCGAGGTGAGCAGTTCTTC. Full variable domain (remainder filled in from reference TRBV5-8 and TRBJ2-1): EAGVTQSPTHLIKTRGQQATLRCSPISGHTSVYWYQQALGLGLQFLLWYDEGEERNRGNFPPRFSGRQFPNYSSELNVNALELEDSALYLCASSFPSGTPGRGEQFFGPGTRLTVL.

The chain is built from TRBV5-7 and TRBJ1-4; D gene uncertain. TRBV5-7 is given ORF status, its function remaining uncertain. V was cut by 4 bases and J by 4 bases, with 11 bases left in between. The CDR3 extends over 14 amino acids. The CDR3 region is CASSVVSGNEKLFF. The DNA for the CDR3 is TGTGCCAGCAGCGTCGTGAGTGGTAATGAAAAACTGTTTTTT.

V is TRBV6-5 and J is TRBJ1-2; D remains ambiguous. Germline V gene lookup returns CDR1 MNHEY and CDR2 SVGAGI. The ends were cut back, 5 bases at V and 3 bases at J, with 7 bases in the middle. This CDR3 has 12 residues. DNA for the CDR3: TGTGCCAGCAGTCCGCAGGACTATGGCTACACCTTC. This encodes CASSPQDYGYTF.

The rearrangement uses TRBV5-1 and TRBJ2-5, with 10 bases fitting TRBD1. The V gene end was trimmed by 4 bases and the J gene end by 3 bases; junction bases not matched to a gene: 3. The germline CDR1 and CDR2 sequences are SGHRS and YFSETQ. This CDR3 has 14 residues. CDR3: CASSVGQGEETQYF. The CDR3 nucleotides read TGCGCCAGCAGCGTAGGACAGGGGGAAGAGACCCAGTACTTC.

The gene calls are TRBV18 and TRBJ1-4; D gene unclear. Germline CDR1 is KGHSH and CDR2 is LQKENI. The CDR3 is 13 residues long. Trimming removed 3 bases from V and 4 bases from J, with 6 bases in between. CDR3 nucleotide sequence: TGTGCCAGCTCACCGAGGAGTAATGAAAAACTGTTTTTT. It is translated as CASSPRSNEKLFF.

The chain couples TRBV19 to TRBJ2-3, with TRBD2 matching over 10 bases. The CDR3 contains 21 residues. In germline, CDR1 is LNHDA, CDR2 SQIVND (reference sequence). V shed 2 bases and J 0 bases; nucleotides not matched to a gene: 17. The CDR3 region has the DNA TGTGCCAGTAGTATACTGTTCGTTGCCCGTCGACTAGCGGGTAGCACAGATACGCAGTATTTT. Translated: CASSILFVARRLAGSTDTQYF.

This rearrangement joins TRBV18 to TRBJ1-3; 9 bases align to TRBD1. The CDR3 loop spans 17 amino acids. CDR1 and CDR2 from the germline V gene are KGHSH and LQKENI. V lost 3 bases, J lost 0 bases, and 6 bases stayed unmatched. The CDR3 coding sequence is TGTGCCAGCTCACCTCGGACAGGGGTTTTCTCTGGAAACACCATATATTTT. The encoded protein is CASSPRTGVFSGNTIYF.

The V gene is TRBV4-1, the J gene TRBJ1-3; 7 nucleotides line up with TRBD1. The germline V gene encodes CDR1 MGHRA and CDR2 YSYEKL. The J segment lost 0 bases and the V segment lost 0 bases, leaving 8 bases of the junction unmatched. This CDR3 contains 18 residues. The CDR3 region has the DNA TGCGCCAGCAGCCAAGAAGGGGTCTACAGGGGCTCTGGAAACACCATATATTTT. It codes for CASSQEGVYRGSGNTIYF.